These T cell receptor beta chains were read from a single sample in a study of T cell responses to AZD1222 COVID-19 vaccine. Sequencing was performed with immunoSEQ multiplex PCR; in TCRdb, only in-frame clones are kept and a portion is missing. The profile covers about 100,000 clones, with approximately 91% appearing a single time and around 19% taken by the ten largest. Sequencing was performed on peripheral blood, taken on day 0 of AZD1222 vaccination. These receptors were collected from an adult in good health. Both conserved end residues are part of each CDR3. Each record gives: clone size, D gene, V gene, J gene, CDR3 DNA, CDR3 protein. A D gene is named only where the DNA matches it firmly. The size field is filled for only some rows; it gives once, few, many or a size class.

>.|.|TRBV5-1|TRBJ2-5
TGCGCCAGCAGCTCCGGAGGCAGGGACCAAGAGACCCAGTACTTC
CASSSGGRDQETQYF
>.|.|TRBV7-8|TRBJ1-2
TGTGCCAGCAGCGCTACAGCCATTCGTTATGGCTACACCTTC
CASSATAIRYGYTF
>.|.|TRBV18|TRBJ2-1
TGTGCCAGCTCACCTCAAGACTGGAATGAGCAGTTCTTC
CASSPQDWNEQFF
>.|.|TRBV5-6|TRBJ1-4
TGTGCCAGCAGTTTCGAGGGGGGGCGAAAACTGTTTTTT
CASSFEGGRKLFF
>.|.|TRBV10-2|TRBJ1-3
TGCGCCAGCAGTCCAGTCAGGGAAGCGTTGGGAAACACCATATATTTT
CASSPVREALGNTIYF
>.|TRBD2|TRBV6-1|TRBJ2-7
TGTGCCAGCAGTGAAAGACTAGCGGAGTACTTC
CASSERLAEYF
>.|.|TRBV9|TRBJ1-2
TGTGCCAGCAGCGTAGCTGCGGGGGTCTACACCTTC
CASSVAAGVYTF
>.|TRBD1|TRBV19|TRBJ1-5
TGTGCCAGTAGATCGGACAGGGGAGGGAATCAGCCCCAGCATTTT
CASRSDRGGNQPQHF
>.|.|TRBV7-8|TRBJ1-1
TGTGCCAGCAGCTTAGTTCGCCAGGGGAACACTGAAGCTTTCTTT
CASSLVRQGNTEAFF
>.|.|TRBV5-1|TRBJ1-1
TGCGCCAGCAGCTGGGACGGGACACCTAACACTGAAGCTTTCTTT
CASSWDGTPNTEAFF
>.|TRBD2|TRBV19|TRBJ2-7
TGTGCCAGTAGCCGACGGGAGGGCAGCTACGAGCAGTACTTC
CASSRREGSYEQYF
>.|.|TRBV9|TRBJ1-1
TGTGCCAGCAGCGGGGTAATGAACACTGAAGCTTTCTTT
CASSGVMNTEAFF
>.|.|TRBV5-1|TRBJ1-1
TGCGCCAGCAGCTTGGAAGGGGGGAACACTGAAGCTTTCTTT
CASSLEGGNTEAFF
>.|TRBD1|TRBV7-9|TRBJ2-7
TGTGCCAGCAGCTTATTGGGGACAGGGGTTGACGAGCAGTACTTC
CASSLLGTGVDEQYF
>.|.|TRBV27|TRBJ1-1
TGTGCCAGCAGTTTACAAGAGGGCACTGAAGCTTTCTTT
CASSLQEGTEAFF
>.|.|TRBV5-4|TRBJ2-3
TGTGCCAGCAGCTTCGGGGTTCTCCGCACAGATACGCAGTATTTT
CASSFGVLRTDTQYF
>.|TRBD1|TRBV3-1/TRBV3-2|TRBJ1-4
TGTGCCAGCAGTCTCCCAGGACAGGGGGTAGGAGAAAAACTGTTTTTT
CASSLPGQGVGEKLFF
>.|.|TRBV14|TRBJ2-7
TGTGCCAGCAGCCCCAACAGTCTCTACGAGCAGTACTTC
CASSPNSLYEQYF
>.|.|TRBV11-3|TRBJ2-1
TGTGCCAGCAGCTTAGATGGGACTGGGTCCCTTTACAATGAGCAGTTCTTC
CASSLDGTGSLYNEQFF
>.|.|TRBV2|TRBJ2-5
TGTGCCAGCAGTGTTCGGAGGATAGAAGAGACCCAGTACTTC
CASSVRRIEETQYF
>.|.|TRBV3-1/TRBV3-2|TRBJ2-5
TGTGCCAGCAGCCAGATTCAGGGGTACCTCGACTTC
CASSQIQGYLDF
>.|.|TRBV2|TRBJ1-1
TGTGCCAGCAGTGCACAGGAGAACACTGAAGCTTTCTTT
CASSAQENTEAFF
>.|.|TRBV5-4|TRBJ2-1
TGTGCCAGCAGCTTGGCCTTCGCTAGTGGGGGGCAAAATGAGCAGTTCTTC
CASSLAFASGGQNEQFF
>.|TRBD2|TRBV10-1|TRBJ2-1
TGCGCCAGCAGTGATCTAGCGGGGGGGCCGGTGAATGAGCAGTTCTTC
CASSDLAGGPVNEQFF
>.|.|TRBV7-2|TRBJ1-1
TGTGCCAGCAGCTTCGACATGAACACTGAAGCTTTCTTT
CASSFDMNTEAFF
>.|.|TRBV19|TRBJ1-2
TGTGCCAGTAGTATGTTCACTGGGGTTGATGGCTACACCTTC
CASSMFTGVDGYTF
>.|.|TRBV15|TRBJ2-3
TGTGCCACCAGCAGAGGGCGACAAGATACGCAGTATTTT
CATSRGRQDTQYF
>.|TRBD1|TRBV5-1|TRBJ2-2
TGCGCCAGCAGCTTGATCCAGGGGGCGGCCACCGGGGAGCTGTTTTTT
CASSLIQGAATGELFF
>.|.|TRBV2|TRBJ1-2
TGTGCCAGCAGCAAGGGACAAGCTAACTATGGCTACACCTTC
CASSKGQANYGYTF
>.|.|TRBV27|TRBJ1-1
TGTGCCAGCAGTGGTCTGGGATCCACTGAAGCTTTCTTT
CASSGLGSTEAFF
>.|.|TRBV21-1|TRBJ1-5
TGTGCCAGCAGCAAGCTGCTAGACAGGGAACCATATAGCAATCAGCCCCAGCATTTT
CASSKLLDREPYSNQPQHF
>.|TRBD1|TRBV5-8|TRBJ1-1
TGTGCCAGCAGCTTGGGTGGACAGGGAGGCACTGAAGCTTTCTTT
CASSLGGQGGTEAFF
>.|TRBD1|TRBV10-3|TRBJ1-5
TGTGCCATCAGGGGACAGGGACGCAATCAGCCCCAGCATTTT
CAIRGQGRNQPQHF
>few|.|TRBV4-1|TRBJ1-2
TGCGCCAGCAGCTCGACGGATTACTATGGCTACACCTTC
CASSSTDYYGYTF
>.|.|TRBV27|TRBJ2-1
TGTGCCAGCAGTTTTGGAGGGGGCCGACTAAACTACAATGAGCAGTTCTTC
CASSFGGGRLNYNEQFF
>.|.|TRBV12-3/TRBV12-4|TRBJ1-5
TGTGCCAGCGGACCTGGCAAGAATCAGCCCCAGCATTTT
CASGPGKNQPQHF
>.|.|TRBV7-9|TRBJ2-7
TGTGCCAGCAGCTTAGCTTGGCAAGGGGTCCACGAGCAGTACTTC
CASSLAWQGVHEQYF
>.|TRBD1|TRBV9|TRBJ1-2
TGTGCCAGCAGCGTAGCAAAGACAGGGGGCTATGGCTACACCTTC
CASSVAKTGGYGYTF
>.|TRBD1|TRBV7-9|TRBJ2-7
TGTGCCAGCAGCTTAGGTGGGGACAGGGAATACGAGCAGTACTTC
CASSLGGDREYEQYF
>few|.|TRBV18|TRBJ2-3
TGTGCCAGCTCACCAAGGGTTGACGCGAACACAGATACGCAGTATTTT
CASSPRVDANTDTQYF
>.|.|TRBV30|TRBJ1-6
TGTGCCTGGAGTGCCCCCCCTTCACCCCTCCACTTT
CAWSAPPSPLHF
>.|TRBD2|TRBV4-1|TRBJ2-7
TGCGCCAGCAGCCCCCGGGAGGGGTTATTCGAGCAGTACTTC
CASSPREGLFEQYF
>.|.|TRBV6-6|TRBJ1-1
TGTGCCAGCAGTACATTTAAGGAAGCTTTCTTT
CASSTFKEAFF
>.|.|TRBV7-2|TRBJ2-3
TGTGCCAGCAGCTTAGGGGGTAGCACATATACGCAGTATTTT
CASSLGGSTYTQYF
>.|.|TRBV27|TRBJ2-1
TGTGCCAGCAAGGGATTCGATGAGCAGTTCTTC
CASKGFDEQFF
>.|.|TRBV5-6|TRBJ2-5
TGTGCCAGCAGCTTGCCGCCAGTAATGGGCCAAGAGACCCAGTACTTC
CASSLPPVMGQETQYF
>.|.|TRBV7-3|TRBJ1-1
TGTGCCAGCAGCTTAAAGAGCGAGGACACTGAAGCTTTCTTT
CASSLKSEDTEAFF
>.|.|TRBV30|TRBJ1-1
TGTGCCTGGAGTGAGGGGGGAGGGACTGAAGCTTTCTTT
CAWSEGGGTEAFF
>.|TRBD1|TRBV19|TRBJ2-7
TGTGCCAGTAGTATAGGGACAGGGGCCTACGAGCAGTACTTC
CASSIGTGAYEQYF
>.|TRBD1|TRBV9|TRBJ1-2
TGTGCCAGCAGCCGTACCGGGACAGCCTATGGCTACACCTTC
CASSRTGTAYGYTF